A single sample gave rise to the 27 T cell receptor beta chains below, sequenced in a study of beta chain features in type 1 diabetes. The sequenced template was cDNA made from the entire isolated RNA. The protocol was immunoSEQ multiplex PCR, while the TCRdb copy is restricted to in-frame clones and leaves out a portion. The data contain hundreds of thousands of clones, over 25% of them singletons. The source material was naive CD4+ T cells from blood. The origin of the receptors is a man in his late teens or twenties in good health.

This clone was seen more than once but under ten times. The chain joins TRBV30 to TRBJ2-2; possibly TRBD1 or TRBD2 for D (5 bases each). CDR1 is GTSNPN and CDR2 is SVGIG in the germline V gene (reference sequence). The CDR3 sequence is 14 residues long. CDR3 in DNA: TGTGCGTGGGGGAGCAGGGTCGACACCGGGGAGCTGTTTTTT. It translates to CAWGSRVDTGELFF.

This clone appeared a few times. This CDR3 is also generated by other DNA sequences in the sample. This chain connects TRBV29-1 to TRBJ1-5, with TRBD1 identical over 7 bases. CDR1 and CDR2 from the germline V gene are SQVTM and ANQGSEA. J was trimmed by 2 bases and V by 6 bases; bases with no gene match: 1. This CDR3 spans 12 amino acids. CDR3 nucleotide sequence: TGCAGCGTCGGACAGGGCAATCAGCCCCAGCATTTT. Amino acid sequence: CSVGQGNQPQHF. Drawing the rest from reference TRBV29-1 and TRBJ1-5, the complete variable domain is SAVISQKPSRDICQRGTSLTIQCQVDSQVTMMFWYRQQPGQSLTLIATANQGSEATYESGFVIDKFPISRPNLTFSTLTVSNMSPEDSSIYLCSVGQGNQPQHFGDGTRLSIL.

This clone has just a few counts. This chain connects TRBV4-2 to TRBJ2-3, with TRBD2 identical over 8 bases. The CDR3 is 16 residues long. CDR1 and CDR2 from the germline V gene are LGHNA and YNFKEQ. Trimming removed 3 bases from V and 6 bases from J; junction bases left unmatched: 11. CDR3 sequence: CASSQDIGRGGDTQYF. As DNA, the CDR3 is TGTGCCAGCAGCCAGGATATAGGACGGGGGGGCGATACGCAGTATTTT.

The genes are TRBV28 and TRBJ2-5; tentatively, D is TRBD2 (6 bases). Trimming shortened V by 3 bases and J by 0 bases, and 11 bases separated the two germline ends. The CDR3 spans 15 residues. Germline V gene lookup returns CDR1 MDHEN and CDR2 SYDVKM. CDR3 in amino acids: CASSLGGIYQETQYF. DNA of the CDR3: TGTGCCAGCAGTTTGGGGGGTATCTACCAAGAGACCCAGTACTTC.

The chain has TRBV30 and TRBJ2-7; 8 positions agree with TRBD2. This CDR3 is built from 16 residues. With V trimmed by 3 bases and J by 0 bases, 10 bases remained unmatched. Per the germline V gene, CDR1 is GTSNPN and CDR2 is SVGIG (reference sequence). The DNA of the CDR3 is TGTGCCTGGAGCGCCGGGACTAGTTTACTCTCCTACGAGCAGTACTTC. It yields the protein CAWSAGTSLLSYEQYF.

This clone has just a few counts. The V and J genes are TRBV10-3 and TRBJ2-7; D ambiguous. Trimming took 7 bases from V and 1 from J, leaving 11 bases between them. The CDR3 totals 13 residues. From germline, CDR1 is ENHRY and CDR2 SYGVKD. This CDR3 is CAITPGPSYEQYF. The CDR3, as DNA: TGTGCCATCACCCCTGGACCTTCCTACGAGCAGTACTTC.

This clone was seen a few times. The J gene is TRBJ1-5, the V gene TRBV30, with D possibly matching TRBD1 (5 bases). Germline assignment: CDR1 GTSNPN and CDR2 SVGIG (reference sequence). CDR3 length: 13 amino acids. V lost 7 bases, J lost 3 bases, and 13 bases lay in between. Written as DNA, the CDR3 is TGTGCCTCCCGGGACGGATACAATCAGCCCCAGCATTTT. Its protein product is CASRDGYNQPQHF.

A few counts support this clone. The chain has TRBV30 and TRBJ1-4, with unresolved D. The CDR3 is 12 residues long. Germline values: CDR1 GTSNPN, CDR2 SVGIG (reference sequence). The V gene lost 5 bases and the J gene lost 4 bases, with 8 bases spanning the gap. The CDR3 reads CAWRKVNEKLFF. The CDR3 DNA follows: TGTGCCTGGCGAAAGGTTAATGAAAAACTGTTTTTT.

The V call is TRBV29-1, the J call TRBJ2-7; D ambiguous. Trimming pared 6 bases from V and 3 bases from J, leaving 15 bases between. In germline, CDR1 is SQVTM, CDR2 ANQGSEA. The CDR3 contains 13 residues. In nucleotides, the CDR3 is TGCAGCGTCACAACAGTTCTGGGCTACGAGCAGTACTTC. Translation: CSVTTVLGYEQYF.

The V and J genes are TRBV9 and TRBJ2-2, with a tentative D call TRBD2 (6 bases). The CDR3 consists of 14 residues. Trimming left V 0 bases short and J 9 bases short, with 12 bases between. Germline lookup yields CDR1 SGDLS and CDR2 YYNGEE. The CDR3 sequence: CASSVAAGFRELFF. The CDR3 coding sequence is TGTGCCAGCAGCGTAGCTGCGGGATTCAGGGAGCTGTTTTTT.

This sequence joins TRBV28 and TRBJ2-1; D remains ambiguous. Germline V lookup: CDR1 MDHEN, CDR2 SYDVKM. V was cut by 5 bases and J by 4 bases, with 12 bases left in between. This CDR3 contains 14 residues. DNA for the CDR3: TGTGCCAGCAGTCCTTCTCCTTCTTACAATGAGCAGTTCTTC. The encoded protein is CASSPSPSYNEQFF.

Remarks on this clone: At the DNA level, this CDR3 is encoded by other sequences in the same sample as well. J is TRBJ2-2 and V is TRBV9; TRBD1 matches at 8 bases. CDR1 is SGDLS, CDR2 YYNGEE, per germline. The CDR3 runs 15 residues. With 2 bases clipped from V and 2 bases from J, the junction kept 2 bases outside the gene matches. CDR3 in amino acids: CASSVDRGNTGELFF. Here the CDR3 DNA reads TGTGCCAGCAGCGTCGACAGGGGCAACACCGGGGAGCTGTTTTTT.

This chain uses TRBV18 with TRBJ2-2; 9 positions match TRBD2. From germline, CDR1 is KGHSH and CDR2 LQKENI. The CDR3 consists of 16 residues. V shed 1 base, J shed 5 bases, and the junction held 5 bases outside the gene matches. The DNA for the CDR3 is TGTGCCAGCTCACCACTGGCGGGAGGGCCGACCGGGGAGCTGTTTTTT. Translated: CASSPLAGGPTGELFF.

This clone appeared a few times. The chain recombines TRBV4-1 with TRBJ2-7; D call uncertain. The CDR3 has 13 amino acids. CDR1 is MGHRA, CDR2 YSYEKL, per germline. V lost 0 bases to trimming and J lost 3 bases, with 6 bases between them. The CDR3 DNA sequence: TGCGCCAGCAGCCAAGAGTCGGGCTACGAGCAGTACTTC. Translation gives CASSQESGYEQYF.

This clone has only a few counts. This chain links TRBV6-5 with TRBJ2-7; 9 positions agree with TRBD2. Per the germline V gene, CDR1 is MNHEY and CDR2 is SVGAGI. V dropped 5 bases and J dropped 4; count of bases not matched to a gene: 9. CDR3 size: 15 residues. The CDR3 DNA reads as TGTGCCAGCAGTATTCGTAGCGGGAGTCTGTACGAGCAGTACTTC. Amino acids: CASSIRSGSLYEQYF.

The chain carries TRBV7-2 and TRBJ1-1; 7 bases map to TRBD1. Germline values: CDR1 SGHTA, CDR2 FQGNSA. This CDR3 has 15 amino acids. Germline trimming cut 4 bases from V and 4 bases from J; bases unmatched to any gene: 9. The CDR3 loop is CASSSQNPGGTEAFF. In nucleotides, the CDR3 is TGTGCCAGCAGCTCCCAGAATCCAGGGGGCACTGAAGCTTTCTTT.

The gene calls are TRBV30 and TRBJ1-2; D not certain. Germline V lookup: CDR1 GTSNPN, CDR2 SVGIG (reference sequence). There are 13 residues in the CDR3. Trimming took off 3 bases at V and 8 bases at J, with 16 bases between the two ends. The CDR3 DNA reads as TGTGCCTGGAGCCCTTCAAGGGCCAACGGCTACACCTTC. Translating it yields CAWSPSRANGYTF. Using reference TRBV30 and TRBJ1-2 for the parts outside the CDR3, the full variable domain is SQTIHQWPATLVQPVGSPLSLECTVEGTSNPNLYWYRQAAGRGLQLLFYSVGIGQISSEVPQNLSASRPQDRQFILSSKKLLLSDSGFYLCAWSPSRANGYTFGSGTRLTVV.

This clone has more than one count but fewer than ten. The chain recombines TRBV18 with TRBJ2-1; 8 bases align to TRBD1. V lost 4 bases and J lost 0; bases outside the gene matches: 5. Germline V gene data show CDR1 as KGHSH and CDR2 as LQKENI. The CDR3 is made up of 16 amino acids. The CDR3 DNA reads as TGTGCCAGCTCACGGATCGACAGGGGCTCCTACAATGAGCAGTTCTTC. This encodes CASSRIDRGSYNEQFF.

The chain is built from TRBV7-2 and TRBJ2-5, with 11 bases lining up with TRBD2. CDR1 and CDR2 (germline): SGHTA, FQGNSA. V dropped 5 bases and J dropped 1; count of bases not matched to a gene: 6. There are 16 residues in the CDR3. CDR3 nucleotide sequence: TGTGCCAGCAGCCCGGGACTAGCGGATCTCCAAGAGACCCAGTACTTC. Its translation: CASSPGLADLQETQYF. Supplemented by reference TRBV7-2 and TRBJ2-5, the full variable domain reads GAGVSQSPSNKVTEKGKDVELRCDPISGHTALYWYRQSLGQGLEFLIYFQGNSAPDKSGLPSDRFSAERTGGSVSTLTIQRTQQEDSAVYLCASSPGLADLQETQYFGPGTRLLVL.

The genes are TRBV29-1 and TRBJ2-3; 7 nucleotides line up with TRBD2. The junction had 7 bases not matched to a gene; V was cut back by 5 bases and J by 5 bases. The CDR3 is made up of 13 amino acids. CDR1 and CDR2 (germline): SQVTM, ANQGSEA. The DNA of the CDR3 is TGCAGCGTTTCGGTAGGGAGGGGAGATACGCAGTATTTT. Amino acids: CSVSVGRGDTQYF.

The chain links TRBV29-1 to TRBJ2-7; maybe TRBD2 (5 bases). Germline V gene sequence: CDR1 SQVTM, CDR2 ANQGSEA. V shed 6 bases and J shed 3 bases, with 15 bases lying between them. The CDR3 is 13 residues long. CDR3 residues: CSVVFRRDYEQYF. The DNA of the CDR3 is TGCAGCGTCGTTTTCCGACGGGACTACGAGCAGTACTTC.

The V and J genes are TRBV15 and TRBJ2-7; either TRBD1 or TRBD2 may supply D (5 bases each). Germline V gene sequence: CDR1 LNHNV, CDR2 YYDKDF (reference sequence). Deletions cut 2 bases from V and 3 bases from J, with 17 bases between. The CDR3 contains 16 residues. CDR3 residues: CATSRPFNGAHYEQYF. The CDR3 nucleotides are TGTGCCACCAGCAGACCATTCAACGGGGCCCACTACGAGCAGTACTTC. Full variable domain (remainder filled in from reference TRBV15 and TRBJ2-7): DAMVIQNPRYQVTQFGKPVTLSCSQTLNHNVMYWYQQKSSQAPKLLFHYYDKDFNNEADTPDNFQSRRPNTSFCFLDIRSPGLGDTAMYLCATSRPFNGAHYEQYFGPGTRLTVT.

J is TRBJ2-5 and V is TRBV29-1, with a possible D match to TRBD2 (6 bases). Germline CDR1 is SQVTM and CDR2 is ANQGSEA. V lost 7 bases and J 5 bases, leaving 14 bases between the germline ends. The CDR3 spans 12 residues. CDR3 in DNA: TGCAGCGCCCGCTGGGGGACTGAGACCCAGTACTTC. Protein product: CSARWGTETQYF.

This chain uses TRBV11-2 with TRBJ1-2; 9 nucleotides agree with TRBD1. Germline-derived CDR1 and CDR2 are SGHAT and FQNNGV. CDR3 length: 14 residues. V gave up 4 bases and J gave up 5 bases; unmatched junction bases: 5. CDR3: CASSSGTGRYGYTF. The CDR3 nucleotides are TGTGCCAGCAGCTCCGGGACAGGGAGGTATGGCTACACCTTC.

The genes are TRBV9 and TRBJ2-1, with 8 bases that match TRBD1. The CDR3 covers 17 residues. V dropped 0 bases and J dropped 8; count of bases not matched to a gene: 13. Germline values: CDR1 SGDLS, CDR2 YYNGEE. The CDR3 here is CASSVAAGGYPGDEQFF. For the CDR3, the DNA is TGTGCCAGCAGCGTAGCGGCAGGGGGCTACCCCGGGGATGAGCAGTTCTTC.

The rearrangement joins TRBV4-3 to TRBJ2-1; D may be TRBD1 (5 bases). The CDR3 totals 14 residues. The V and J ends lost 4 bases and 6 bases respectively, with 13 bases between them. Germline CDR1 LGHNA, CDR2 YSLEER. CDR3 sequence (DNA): TGCGCCAGCAGCCTACAGGTTCTGAGCAATGAGCAGTTCTTC. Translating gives CASSLQVLSNEQFF.

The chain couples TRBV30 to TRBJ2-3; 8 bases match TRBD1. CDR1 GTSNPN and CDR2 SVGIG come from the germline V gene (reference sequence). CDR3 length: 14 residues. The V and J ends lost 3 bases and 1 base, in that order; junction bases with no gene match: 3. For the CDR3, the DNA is TGTGCCTGGAGCGCGACAGGGGGCACAGATACGCAGTATTTT. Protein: CAWSATGGTDTQYF.